This entry features one T cell receptor (beta chain) sequence. Trimming removed 7 bases from V and 5 bases from J; junction bases left unmatched: 7. The CDR3 totals 14 residues. In germline, CDR1 is MNHEY, CDR2 SVGAGI. This sample is drawn from a study of T cell changes during pregnancy in multiple sclerosis. This table comes from immunoSEQ multiplex PCR, and its TCRdb copy is limited to in-frame clones, with some not included. The table records around 88,000 clones, about 91% of them present only once. The gene calls are TRBV6-5 and TRBJ2-1, with 8 bases fitting TRBD1. The source is a female donor in good health, enrolled as a control in a pregnancy study. The starting material was peripheral blood, obtained after pregnancy. CDR3 DNA: TGTGCCAGCACCACAGGACAGGGCAACAATGAGCAGTTCTTC. Protein: CASTTGQGNNEQFF.